This is a list of T cell receptor beta chains from one sample in a study of cytotoxic CD8 clonotypes in ibrutinib-treated CLL. Generated by immunoSEQ multiplex PCR, the TCRdb table keeps only in-frame clones and is missing some. The sample has roughly 170,000 clones, 70% to 85% seen once; the top ten hold about 4.9%. The specimen was PBMCs, collected after 24 months of ibrutinib treatment. The receptors were gathered from a human donor with chronic lymphocytic leukemia. Both conserved end residues are part of each CDR3. Each record gives: clone size, V gene, D gene, J gene, CDR3 protein, CDR3 DNA. D genes are given only for firm matches. Some rows mark clone size as missing; the rest say once, few, many or name a class of expanded clone.

.,TRBV28,.,TRBJ2-7,CASNSQRWAYEQYF,TGTGCCAGCAATAGCCAGAGATGGGCCTACGAGCAGTACTTC
.,TRBV30,.,TRBJ2-7,CAWSAQVGYEQYF,TGTGCCTGGAGTGCTCAGGTCGGCTACGAGCAGTACTTC
.,TRBV6-1,.,TRBJ2-7,CASSLGFGTGGEQYF,TGTGCCAGCAGCCTAGGCTTTGGGACTGGGGGTGAGCAGTACTTC
.,TRBV19,TRBD2,TRBJ2-7,CASSTMAGAYEQYF,TGTGCCAGTAGTACCATGGCGGGAGCCTACGAGCAGTACTTC
.,TRBV7-8,TRBD2,TRBJ2-1,CASSLVPSGRNNEQFF,TGTGCCAGCAGCTTAGTCCCCAGCGGGAGGAACAATGAGCAGTTCTTC
.,TRBV5-1,TRBD1,TRBJ1-3,CASSRQGQNSGNTIYF,TGCGCCAGCAGCCGCCAGGGACAGAACTCTGGAAACACCATATATTTT
once,TRBV14,.,TRBJ2-6,CATERTGANVLTF,TGTGCCACCGAAAGGACAGGGGCCAACGTCCTGACTTTC
.,TRBV11-2,.,TRBJ2-1,CASSSQAVTFSEQFF,TGTGCCAGCAGCTCCCAGGCTGTCACGTTTAGTGAGCAGTTCTTC
.,TRBV27,.,TRBJ2-3,CASSRWDIRSTDTQYF,TGTGCCAGCAGTAGGTGGGATATCCGTAGCACAGATACGCAGTATTTT
.,TRBV15,.,TRBJ2-7,CATSRDLEGEQYF,TGTGCCACCAGCAGAGATCTCGAAGGCGAGCAGTACTTC
.,TRBV30,.,TRBJ1-4,CAWSRREKLFF,TGTGCCTGGAGTAGAAGGGAAAAACTGTTTTTT
.,TRBV30,.,TRBJ1-3,CAWSVNVHSGNTIYF,TGTGCCTGGAGTGTGAACGTGCACTCTGGAAACACCATATATTTT
.,TRBV5-1,.,TRBJ2-7,CASSRQLMSSYEQYF,TGCGCCAGCTCTCGGCAACTAATGAGCTCCTACGAGCAGTACTTC
once,TRBV18,.,TRBJ2-7,CASSPLRDGYEQYF,TGTGCCAGCTCACCATTGCGGGACGGCTACGAGCAGTACTTC
.,TRBV15,.,TRBJ1-1,CATSRVFGTNTEAFF,TGTGCCACCAGCAGAGTCTTTGGCACCAACACTGAAGCTTTCTTT
.,TRBV19,.,TRBJ1-5,CASSITPPLRSYQPQHF,TGTGCCAGTAGTATAACGCCGCCTCTAAGGTCCTATCAGCCCCAGCATTTT
.,TRBV18,.,TRBJ2-1,CASSPGLAQNEQFF,TGTGCCAGCTCACCCGGACTTGCCCAAAATGAGCAGTTCTTC
.,TRBV7-2,.,TRBJ1-2,CASSLVYGQFYGYTF,TGTGCCAGCAGCTTAGTATATGGACAGTTCTATGGCTACACCTTC
.,TRBV7-8,.,TRBJ1-5,CASSYTGIQEPQHF,TGTGCCAGCAGCTACACAGGGATCCAGGAGCCCCAGCATTTT
.,TRBV6-1,.,TRBJ2-2,CASIEVAGVNTGELFF,TGTGCCAGCATTGAGGTAGCAGGGGTTAACACCGGGGAGCTGTTTTTT
.,TRBV19,TRBD1,TRBJ1-5,CASSPDRGPEQPQHF,TGTGCCAGTAGTCCGGACAGGGGGCCTGAACAGCCCCAGCATTTT
.,TRBV7-9,.,TRBJ1-2,CATTGRRLYGYTF,TGTGCCACTACGGGACGACGACTCTATGGCTACACCTTC
many,TRBV7-2,.,TRBJ1-3,CASSLSGNTIYF,TGTGCCAGCAGCTTGAGTGGAAACACCATATATTTT
.,TRBV4-3,TRBD1,TRBJ1-3,CASSQGWGQSSGNTIYF,TGCGCCAGCAGCCAAGGCTGGGGACAGTCTTCTGGAAACACCATATATTTT
.,TRBV28,TRBD2,TRBJ2-1,CASNLAGGATEQFF,TGTGCCAGCAACCTAGCGGGAGGTGCGACTGAGCAGTTCTTC
.,TRBV9,TRBD2,TRBJ2-7,CASSLGGREASYEQYF,TGTGCCAGCAGCTTGGGAGGGCGGGAGGCCTCCTACGAGCAGTACTTC
.,TRBV20-1,.,TRBJ1-1,CSAQSRSEAFF,TGCAGTGCTCAAAGCAGGTCGGAGGCTTTCTTT
.,TRBV6-1,.,TRBJ1-5,CASRWYFNSNQPQHF,TGTGCCAGCAGATGGTATTTCAATAGCAATCAGCCCCAGCATTTT
.,TRBV28,.,TRBJ1-1,CASTGRGGTEAFF,TGTGCCAGCACCGGTCGGGGGGGCACTGAAGCTTTCTTT
.,TRBV30,.,TRBJ1-5,CAWSVGGTSNQPQHF,TGTGCCTGGAGTGTGGGGGGCACGAGCAATCAGCCCCAGCATTTT
.,TRBV14,TRBD1,TRBJ1-2,CASSQFRGPEYGYTF,TGTGCCAGCAGCCAATTCAGGGGGCCAGAGTATGGCTACACCTTC
.,TRBV10-3,TRBD1,TRBJ2-7,CAISESETGAYEQYF,TGTGCCATCAGTGAGTCCGAGACAGGGGCCTACGAGCAGTACTTC
.,TRBV9,TRBD1,TRBJ1-4,CASSGTGGKLFF,TGTGCCAGCAGCGGGACAGGGGGAAAACTGTTTTTT
.,TRBV30,.,TRBJ2-7,CAWRGVTDEQYF,TGTGCCTGGAGGGGCGTTACGGACGAGCAGTACTTC
.,TRBV5-1,TRBD1,TRBJ1-4,CASSPGTGLRTNEKLFF,TGCGCCAGCAGCCCCGGGACAGGGTTACGGACTAATGAAAAACTGTTTTTT
few,TRBV29-1,.,TRBJ1-4,CSGLADGNEKLFF,TGCAGCGGCCTTGCCGATGGAAATGAAAAACTGTTTTTT
.,TRBV30,.,TRBJ2-1,CALGELDVSEQFF,TGTGCCCTGGGGGAACTGGATGTGAGTGAGCAGTTCTTC
few,TRBV2,TRBD1,TRBJ2-3,CASSMDRFTDTQYF,TGTGCCAGCAGTATGGACAGGTTCACAGATACGCAGTATTTT
.,TRBV9,.,TRBJ2-5,CASSVDGGKTQYF,TGTGCCAGCAGCGTAGACGGAGGAAAGACCCAGTACTTC